The sequence of this TCR beta chain was determined in a study of blood T cell repertoires in COVID-19. Study summary: Sites in the United States, Italy and Spain provided acute and convalescent COVID-19 samples. T cells, B-cell-depleted T cells, or PBMCs supplied cDNA or gDNA.

Original analysis: Nucleated cell number was recorded as an estimate derived from reference gene primer amplification. Profiled with immunoSEQ multiplex PCR; TCRdb holds only in-frame clones, not every one. That table furnishes V, J and clone size, whereas the DNA furnished D and trimming. The sample includes approximately 130,000 clones, approximately 85% of them seen just once. The V end was cut by 1 base, the J end by 3 bases, with 6 bases between. The CDR3 is made up of 13 amino acids. The germline gives CDR1 SGHVS, CDR2 FQNEAQ. This clonotype was sampled from a human donor in a cohort sampled during active COVID-19. The chain combines TRBV7-8 with TRBJ2-5, with D tentatively TRBD2 (6 bases). Sequenced input: peripheral blood. In DNA form, the CDR3 reads TGTGCCAGCAGCTTAGGGGGGGAAGAGACCCAGTACTTC. This translates into CASSLGGEETQYF.